These 26 T cell receptor beta chains were sequenced from one sample in a study of blood T cell repertoires in COVID-19. The method was immunoSEQ multiplex PCR; TCRdb's version includes in-frame clones alone and lacks a portion of them. Here the sample spans roughly 25,000 clones, 92% being singletons. Material: peripheral blood. These receptors originate from a man aged 65 to 85 with active COVID-19.

The rearrangement joins TRBV2 to TRBJ2-7; TRBD1 matches at 10 bases. CDR1 and CDR2 (germline): SNHLY, FYNNEI. J was trimmed by 4 bases and V by 9 bases; bases with no gene match: 6. The CDR3 spans 13 residues. CDR3 nucleotides: TGTGCCAGTCGATCGGGACAGGGGTACGAGCAGTACTTC. It yields the protein CASRSGQGYEQYF.

This clone showed up just once. The chain carries TRBV10-3 and TRBJ2-2; 9 bases match TRBD2. There are 17 residues in the CDR3. Germline V gene lookup returns CDR1 ENHRY and CDR2 SYGVKD. The junction had 4 bases not matched to a gene; V was cut back by 0 bases and J by 2 bases. The CDR3 nucleotides are TGTGCCATCAGTGAGTCCTCTAGCGGGGTCAACACCGGGGAGCTGTTTTTT. This translates into CAISESSSGVNTGELFF.

The J gene is TRBJ1-2, the V gene TRBV5-6; 8 bases fit TRBD1. CDR1 SGHDT and CDR2 YYEEEE come from the germline V gene. The CDR3 contains 15 residues. V trimming: 0 bases; J trimming: 3 bases; junction bases outside the gene matches: 4. The CDR3 nucleotides read TGTGCCAGCAGCTTGGTCCCAGGGGGCGACTATGGCTACACCTTC. Its protein is CASSLVPGGDYGYTF.

The chain is built from TRBV18 and TRBJ2-7; TRBD2 might be the D (6 bases). V was trimmed by 2 bases and J by 2 bases, leaving 10 bases between them. CDR3 size: 14 residues. CDR1 is KGHSH and CDR2 is LQKENI in the germline V gene. CDR3 sequence reads: CASSPGAGPYEQYF. CDR3 nucleotide sequence: TGTGCCAGCTCACCAGGGGCGGGACCCTACGAGCAGTACTTC.

The V call is TRBV27, the J call TRBJ2-5, with D maybe TRBD1 (5 bases). V lost 2 bases and J 2 bases, leaving 6 bases between the germline ends. CDR1 MNHEY and CDR2 SMNVEV come from the germline V gene (reference sequence). The CDR3 covers 13 residues. The CDR3 protein is CASSLRGQETQYF. CDR3 nucleotide sequence: TGTGCCAGCAGTTTAAGGGGACAAGAGACCCAGTACTTC.

This chain connects TRBV12-3 or TRBV12-4 to TRBJ1-4, with D possibly being TRBD1 (5 bases). V lost 7 bases and J 8 bases, leaving 14 bases between the germline ends. The CDR3 has 13 residues. In nucleotides, the CDR3 is TGTGCCAGCACCCCGTTGTGGGGCGAAAAACTGTTTTTT. This codes for CASTPLWGEKLFF.

The CDR3 DNA follows: TGTGCCAGCAGCTGGAATAAGGACAGCCGCACAGATACGCAGTATTTT. Residues: CASSWNKDSRTDTQYF. V usage is TRBV5-6 and J usage is TRBJ2-3, with D possibly TRBD1 on 6 matching bases. CDR3 length equals 16 residues. V was cut by 3 bases and J by 1 base, with 15 bases left in between. Germline V lookup: CDR1 SGHDT, CDR2 YYEEEE.

This clone was seen a single time. CDR3 region: CASSFQVYSGYTF. The CDR3 DNA follows: TGTGCCAGCAGCTTCCAGGTTTATAGTGGCTACACCTTC. The chain carries TRBV7-9 and TRBJ1-2, with D hard to call. Germline loops: CDR1 SEHNR, CDR2 FQNEAQ (reference sequence). V lost 3 bases to trimming and J lost 7 bases, with 12 bases between them. There are 13 residues in the CDR3.

This chain connects TRBV24-1 to TRBJ2-1; D might be TRBD2 (6 bases). CDR3 length equals 14 residues. From germline, CDR1 is KGHDR and CDR2 SFDVKD. V was shortened by 6 bases and J by 4 bases, with 12 bases between the two germline ends. The CDR3 protein is CATSRSGGYNEQFF. CDR3 coding DNA: TGTGCCACCAGTCGTAGCGGTGGTTACAATGAGCAGTTCTTC.

There are a few counts of this clone. J is TRBJ2-7 and V is TRBV12-3 or TRBV12-4, with 9 bases that match TRBD2. V lost 7 bases and J lost 4; bases outside the gene matches: 5. The CDR3 loop spans 13 amino acids. CDR3 protein: CASTLAGLYEQYF. The DNA of the CDR3 is TGTGCCAGCACGCTAGCGGGGTTGTACGAGCAGTACTTC.

This chain joins TRBV19 and TRBJ1-5, with D possibly TRBD1 on 5 matching bases. Germline-derived CDR1 and CDR2 are LNHDA and SQIVND (reference sequence). V gave up 3 bases and J gave up 3 bases, with 9 bases separating them. The CDR3 extends over 14 amino acids. CDR3 sequence reads: CASSILDTNQPQHF. CDR3 DNA sequence: TGTGCCAGTAGTATCCTGGACACCAATCAGCCCCAGCATTTT.

This sequence joins TRBV11-2 and TRBJ1-4, with D possibly TRBD1 on 5 matching bases. V lost 5 bases to trimming and J lost 8 bases, with 12 bases between them. CDR1 is SGHAT, CDR2 FQNNGV, per germline. The CDR3 runs 13 residues. CDR3 amino acids: CASSLLEGEKLFF. The CDR3 DNA sequence: TGTGCCAGCAGCCTCTTGGAGGGGGAAAAACTGTTTTTT. The full variable domain, its missing parts supplied by reference TRBV11-2 and TRBJ1-4, is EAGVAQSPRYKIIEKRQSVAFWCNPISGHATLYWYQQILGQGPKLLIQFQNNGVVDDSQLPKDRFSAERLKGVDSTLKIQPAKLEDSAVYLCASSLLEGEKLFFGSGTQLSVL.

This clone was seen just once. The V and J genes are TRBV9 and TRBJ1-3; 8 bases align to TRBD1. In germline, CDR1 is SGDLS, CDR2 YYNGEE. The CDR3 extends over 13 amino acids. Trimming cost V 6 bases and J 4 bases; bases outside gene matches: 3. The chain's CDR3 is CASTGGAGNTIYF. The CDR3 DNA reads as TGTGCCAGCACAGGGGGCGCAGGAAACACCATATATTTT.

The chain combines TRBV6-1 with TRBJ2-6, with D uncertain. Germline V gene lookup returns CDR1 MNHNS and CDR2 SASEGT. Between the trimmed V and J ends, which lost 0 bases and 4 bases, there was a span of 10 bases. The CDR3 contains 16 residues. The CDR3 nucleotides are TGTGCCAGCAGTGAAGCGATGGGTAGCGGGGCCAACGTCCTGACTTTC. This codes for CASSEAMGSGANVLTF.

This chain links TRBV28 with TRBJ1-2, with a tentative D call TRBD1 (5 bases). Germline loops: CDR1 MDHEN, CDR2 SYDVKM. The V and J ends lost 1 base and 2 bases respectively, with 14 bases between them. The CDR3 spans 16 residues. In DNA form, the CDR3 reads TGTGCCAGCAGTTTATATGGTAGGGGCGTGAACTATGGCTACACCTTC. It specifies CASSLYGRGVNYGYTF.

This clone was seen once. The rearrangement links TRBV7-9 to TRBJ1-2; D gene unclear. Deletions cut 5 bases from V and 8 bases from J, with 15 bases between. Germline V gene lookup returns CDR1 SEHNR and CDR2 FQNEAQ (reference sequence). The CDR3 is 13 amino acids. The CDR3 DNA reads as TGTGCCAGCAGCGCCGAGGCAGTCGTCGGCTACACCTTC. Its protein product is CASSAEAVVGYTF.

The CDR3 region is CAWRWAGIHTIYF. The CDR3 DNA sequence: TGTGCCTGGAGGTGGGCAGGGATACACACCATATATTTT. J is TRBJ1-3 and V is TRBV30; D might be TRBD1 (5 bases). With 3 bases removed from V and 8 bases from J, the gap between germline ends came to 14 bases. The CDR3 sequence is 13 residues long. CDR1 GTSNPN and CDR2 SVGIG come from the germline V gene (reference sequence).

The chain recombines TRBV12-5 with TRBJ2-1; TRBD1 aligns across 8 bases. This CDR3 is 15 amino acids long. From germline, CDR1 is LGHNT and CDR2 FRNRAP. V gave up 2 bases and J gave up 12 bases; unmatched junction bases: 12. The CDR3: CASGLSGGARQGQFF. The CDR3, as DNA: TGTGCTAGTGGTTTGTCAGGGGGCGCAAGACAAGGGCAGTTCTTC. The full variable domain, rest sourced from reference TRBV12-5 and TRBJ2-1, is DARVTQTPRHKVTEMGQEVTMRCQPILGHNTVFWYRQTMMQGLELLAYFRNRAPLDDSGMPKDRFSAEMPDATLATLKIQPSEPRDSAVYFCASGLSGGARQGQFFGPGTRLTVL.

This chain links TRBV30 with TRBJ2-7; 10 bases align to TRBD1. Germline CDR1 reads GTSNPN; CDR2 reads SVGIG (reference sequence). V shed 3 bases, J shed 7 bases, and the junction held 3 bases outside the gene matches. The CDR3 is made up of 12 amino acids. As DNA, the CDR3 is TGTGCCTGGAGGGGGACAGGGGAGGAGCAGTACTTC. Translation: CAWRGTGEEQYF.

CDR3 nucleotide sequence: TGCGCCAGCAGCTTCCGACAGGTCTCCGAGCAGTACTTC. Translating it yields CASSFRQVSEQYF. This chain connects TRBV5-1 to TRBJ2-7, with a possible D match to TRBD1 (6 bases). The CDR3 has 13 amino acids. Trimming cost V 2 bases and J 6 bases, with 12 bases left between them. Germline values: CDR1 SGHRS, CDR2 YFSETQ.

The chain recombines TRBV4-3 with TRBJ2-1; D not resolved. Per germline, CDR1 LGHNA and CDR2 YSLEER. Trimming cost V 0 bases and J 2 bases, with 8 bases left between them. The CDR3 runs 15 residues. In nucleotides, the CDR3 is TGCGCCAGCAGCCAAGATCAGGCTACCTACAATGAGCAGTTCTTC. This encodes CASSQDQATYNEQFF.

This CDR3 reads CASTWGEKTQYF. As DNA, the CDR3 is TGTGCCAGCACCTGGGGGGAGAAGACCCAGTACTTC. V usage is TRBV28 and J usage is TRBJ2-5; the D gene is possibly TRBD2 (6 bases). The ends were cut back, 7 bases at V and 6 bases at J, with 12 bases in the middle. Germline values: CDR1 MDHEN, CDR2 SYDVKM. The CDR3 runs to 12 residues.

The chain couples TRBV18 to TRBJ2-3; the D is unclear. CDR1 and CDR2 from the germline V gene are KGHSH and LQKENI. The CDR3 has 14 residues. The V and J ends lost 4 bases and 1 base respectively, with 9 bases between them. CDR3 in amino acids: CASSQTTGTDTQYF. The CDR3 region has the DNA TGTGCCAGCTCACAAACTACCGGCACAGATACGCAGTATTTT.

The V and J genes are TRBV4-2 and TRBJ1-5, with D hard to call. The CDR3 has 15 amino acids. The germline gives CDR1 LGHNA, CDR2 YNFKEQ. Trimming pared 4 bases from V and 2 bases from J, leaving 12 bases between. This chain's CDR3 is CASSLAGGRNQPQHF. CDR3 sequence (DNA): TGTGCCAGCAGCCTAGCGGGAGGGCGCAATCAGCCCCAGCATTTT.

This clone has only one observation. The V call is TRBV15, the J call TRBJ2-1; D perhaps matches TRBD2 (6 bases). V lost 5 bases, J lost 3 bases, and 11 bases lay in between. This CDR3 has 14 residues. Germline CDR1 and CDR2: LNHNV and YYDKDF (reference sequence). The CDR3 bases are TGTGCCACCAGCGACCGGGGGATCTACAATGAGCAGTTCTTC. Its translation: CATSDRGIYNEQFF.

The chain is built from TRBV7-9 and TRBJ2-5, with TRBD2 as a possible D gene (7 bases). Trimming stripped 1 base from V and 5 bases from J, with 11 bases between. CDR3 length: 14 residues. Germline lookup yields CDR1 SEHNR and CDR2 FQNEAQ (reference sequence). CDR3 region: CASSLGGGRETQYF. CDR3 DNA sequence: TGTGCCAGCAGCTTAGGGGGGGGCAGGGAGACCCAGTACTTC.